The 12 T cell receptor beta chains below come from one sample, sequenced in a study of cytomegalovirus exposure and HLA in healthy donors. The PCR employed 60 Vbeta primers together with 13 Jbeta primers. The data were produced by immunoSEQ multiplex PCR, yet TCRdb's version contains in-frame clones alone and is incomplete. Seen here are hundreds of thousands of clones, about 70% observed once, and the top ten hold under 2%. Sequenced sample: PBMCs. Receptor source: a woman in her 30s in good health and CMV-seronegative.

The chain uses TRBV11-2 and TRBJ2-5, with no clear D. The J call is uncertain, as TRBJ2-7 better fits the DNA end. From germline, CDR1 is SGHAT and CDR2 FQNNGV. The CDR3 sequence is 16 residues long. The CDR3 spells CASSLSLVSLTYEQYF. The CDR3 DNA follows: TGTGCCAGCAGCTTATCATTGGTCTCGTTAACCTACGAGCAGTACTTC.

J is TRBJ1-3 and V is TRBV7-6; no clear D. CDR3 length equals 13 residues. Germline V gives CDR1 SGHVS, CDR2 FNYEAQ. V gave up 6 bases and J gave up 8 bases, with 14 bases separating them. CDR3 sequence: CASSLSQRDTIYF. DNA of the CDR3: TGTGCCAGCAGTCTCTCTCAACGAGACACCATATATTTT.

The CDR3 coding sequence is TGTGCCATCAGGAGGGGAGGGGAAGAGACCCAGTACTTC. Encoded protein: CAIRRGGEETQYF. The J gene is TRBJ2-5, the V gene TRBV10-3, with 7 nucleotides matching TRBD2. This CDR3 has 13 residues. Germline V CDR1 and CDR2: ENHRY, SYGVKD. V lost 6 bases and J lost 3; bases outside the gene matches: 4.

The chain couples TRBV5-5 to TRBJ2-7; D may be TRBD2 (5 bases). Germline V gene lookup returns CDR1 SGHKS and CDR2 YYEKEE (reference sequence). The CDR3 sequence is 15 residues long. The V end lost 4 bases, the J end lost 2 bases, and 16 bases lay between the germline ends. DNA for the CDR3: TGTGCCAGCAGCAACCCCGGCCTCGGGACCTACGAGCAGTACTTC. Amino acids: CASSNPGLGTYEQYF.

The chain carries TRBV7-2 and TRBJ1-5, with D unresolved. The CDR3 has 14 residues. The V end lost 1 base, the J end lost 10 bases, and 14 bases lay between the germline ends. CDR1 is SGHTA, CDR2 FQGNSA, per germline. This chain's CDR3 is CASSLEFGMLPQHF. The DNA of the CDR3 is TGTGCCAGCAGCTTAGAATTCGGGATGCTCCCCCAGCATTTT. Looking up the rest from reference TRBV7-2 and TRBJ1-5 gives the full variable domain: GAGVSQSPSNKVTEKGKDVELRCDPISGHTALYWYRQSLGQGLEFLIYFQGNSAPDKSGLPSDRFSAERTGGSVSTLTIQRTQQEDSAVYLCASSLEFGMLPQHFGDGTRLSIL.

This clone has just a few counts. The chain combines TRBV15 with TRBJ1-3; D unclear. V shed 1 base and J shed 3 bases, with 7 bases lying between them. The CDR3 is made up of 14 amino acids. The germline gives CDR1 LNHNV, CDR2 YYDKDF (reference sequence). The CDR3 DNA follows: TGTGCCACCAGCAGAGTGCGGAGTGGAAACACCATATATTTT. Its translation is CATSRVRSGNTIYF.

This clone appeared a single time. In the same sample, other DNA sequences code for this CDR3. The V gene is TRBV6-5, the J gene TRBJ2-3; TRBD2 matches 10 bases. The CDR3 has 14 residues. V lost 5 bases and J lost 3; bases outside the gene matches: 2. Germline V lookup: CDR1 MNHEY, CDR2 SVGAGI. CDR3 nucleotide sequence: TGTGCCAGCAGTGTGACTAGCGGGACAGATACGCAGTATTTT. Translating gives CASSVTSGTDTQYF.

The CDR3 protein is CASSLDGIQPQHF. The CDR3 coding sequence is TGTGCCAGCAGCTTAGACGGGATTCAGCCCCAGCATTTT. The gene calls are TRBV7-6 and TRBJ1-5; no clear D. CDR1 and CDR2 (germline): SGHVS, FNYEAQ. Trimming left V 1 base short and J 6 bases short, with 7 bases between. This CDR3 comprises 13 residues.

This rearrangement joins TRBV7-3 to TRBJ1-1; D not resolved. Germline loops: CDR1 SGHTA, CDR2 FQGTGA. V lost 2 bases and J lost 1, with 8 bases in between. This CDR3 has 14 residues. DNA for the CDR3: TGTGCCAGCAGCTTAGGCCGGGGGAACACTGAAGCTTTCTTT. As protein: CASSLGRGNTEAFF.

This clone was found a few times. CDR3 bases: TGTGCCAGCAGTGAAGATGGGGGGATGAACACTGAAGCTTTCTTT. This codes for CASSEDGGMNTEAFF. V gene TRBV6-1 combines with J gene TRBJ1-1; tentative D call: TRBD1 (5 bases). The CDR3 consists of 15 residues. V was pared by 1 base and J by 0 bases, with 9 bases between. CDR1 is MNHNS, CDR2 SASEGT, per germline.

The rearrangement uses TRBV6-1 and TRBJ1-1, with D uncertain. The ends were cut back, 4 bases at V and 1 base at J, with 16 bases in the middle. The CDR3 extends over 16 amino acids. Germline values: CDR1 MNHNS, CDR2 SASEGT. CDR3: CASSALGSPSNTEAFF. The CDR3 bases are TGTGCCAGCAGTGCCTTGGGCAGTCCTTCGAACACTGAAGCTTTCTTT.

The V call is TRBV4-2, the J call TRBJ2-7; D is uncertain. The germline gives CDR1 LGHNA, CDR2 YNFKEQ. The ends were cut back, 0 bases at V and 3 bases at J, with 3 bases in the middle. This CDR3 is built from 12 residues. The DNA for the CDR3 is TGTGCCAGCAGCCAAGACGGCTACGAGCAGTACTTC. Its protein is CASSQDGYEQYF.